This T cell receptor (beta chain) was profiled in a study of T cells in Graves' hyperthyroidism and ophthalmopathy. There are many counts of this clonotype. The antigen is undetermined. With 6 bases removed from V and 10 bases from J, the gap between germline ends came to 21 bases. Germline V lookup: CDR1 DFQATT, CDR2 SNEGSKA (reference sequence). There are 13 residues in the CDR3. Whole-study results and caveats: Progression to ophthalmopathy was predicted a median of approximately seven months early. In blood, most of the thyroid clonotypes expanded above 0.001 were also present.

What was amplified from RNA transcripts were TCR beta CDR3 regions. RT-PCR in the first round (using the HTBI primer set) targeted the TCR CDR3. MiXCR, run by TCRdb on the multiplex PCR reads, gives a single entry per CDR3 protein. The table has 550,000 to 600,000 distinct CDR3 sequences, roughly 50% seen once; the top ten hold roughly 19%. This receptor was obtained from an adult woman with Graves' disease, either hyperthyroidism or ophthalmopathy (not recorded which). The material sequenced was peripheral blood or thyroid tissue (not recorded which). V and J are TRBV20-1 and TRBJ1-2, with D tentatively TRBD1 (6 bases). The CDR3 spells CSAQTGTSFLYTF. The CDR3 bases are TGCAGTGCACAGACAGGAACCTCTTTTCTCTACACCTTC.